A single sample is the source of the 7 T cell receptor beta chains below, sequenced in a study of blood T cell repertoires in COVID-19. TCRdb's copy holds only in-frame clones and misses some; the assay was immunoSEQ multiplex PCR. The sample yields 300,000 or so clones, around 89% seen once. Sequences were obtained from peripheral blood. These receptors all stem from a woman aged 40 to 50 with acute or convalescent COVID-19.

V and J are TRBV25-1 and TRBJ1-1, with TRBD1 matching over 8 bases. Germline values: CDR1 MGHDK, CDR2 SYGVNS. CDR3 length: 15 residues. V trimming: 4 bases; J trimming: 5 bases; junction bases outside the gene matches: 9. This chain's CDR3 is CASSGPGQGGTEAFF. As DNA, the CDR3 is TGTGCCAGCAGTGGCCCTGGACAGGGTGGAACTGAAGCTTTCTTT.

V is TRBV2 and J is TRBJ1-2; D not certain. This CDR3 spans 14 amino acids. The V end was cut by 6 bases, the J end by 4 bases, with 15 bases between. In germline, CDR1 is SNHLY, CDR2 FYNNEI. The CDR3: CASSPTRNPYGYTF. Written as DNA, the CDR3 is TGTGCCAGCAGCCCAACCAGGAACCCCTATGGCTACACCTTC.

The V and J genes are TRBV7-8 and TRBJ1-4, with 10 bases aligning to TRBD1. Unmatched junction bases numbered 8, after V lost 4 bases and J lost 3 bases. Germline V lookup: CDR1 SGHVS, CDR2 FQNEAQ. This CDR3 contains 17 residues. The chain's CDR3 is CASSSHRDRGPNEKLFF. DNA for the CDR3: TGTGCCAGCAGCTCCCACCGGGACAGGGGTCCTAATGAAAAACTGTTTTTT.

The chain is built from TRBV6-4 and TRBJ1-5; tentative D call: TRBD1 (5 bases). The germline V and J ends were trimmed by 0 bases and 12 bases, with 9 bases remaining between them. The CDR3 contains 12 residues. Germline CDR1 MRHNA, CDR2 SNTAGT. The CDR3 sequence is CASSDSIQDQHF. CDR3 DNA: TGTGCCAGCAGTGACTCGATACAGGACCAGCATTTT.

The chain links TRBV6-5 to TRBJ1-2; 8 nucleotides agree with TRBD1. Germline assignment: CDR1 MNHEY and CDR2 SVGAGI. J gave up 4 bases and V 6 bases, and 7 bases lay outside the gene matches. This CDR3 has 14 amino acids. The CDR3 loop reads CASRDRATFYGYTF. The DNA for the CDR3 is TGTGCCAGCAGGGACAGGGCTACTTTCTATGGCTACACCTTC.

The chain carries TRBV11-2 and TRBJ1-1, with 7 bases aligning to TRBD1. The V gene's germline CDR1 is SGHAT and CDR2 FQNNGV. This CDR3 has 14 amino acids. The ends lost 6 bases at V and 5 bases at J; junction bases unmatched: 9. The CDR3 region is CASSFHQGGTEAFF. The CDR3, as DNA: TGTGCCAGCAGTTTTCATCAGGGGGGAACTGAAGCTTTCTTT.

J is TRBJ1-1 and V is TRBV18; D may be TRBD1 (5 bases). Germline V lookup: CDR1 KGHSH, CDR2 LQKENI. With 2 bases removed from V and 7 bases from J, the gap between germline ends came to 17 bases. CDR3 length: 15 residues. This chain's CDR3 is CASSPNNQGKSEAFF. DNA of the CDR3: TGTGCCAGCTCACCAAATAACCAGGGTAAGAGTGAAGCTTTCTTT.